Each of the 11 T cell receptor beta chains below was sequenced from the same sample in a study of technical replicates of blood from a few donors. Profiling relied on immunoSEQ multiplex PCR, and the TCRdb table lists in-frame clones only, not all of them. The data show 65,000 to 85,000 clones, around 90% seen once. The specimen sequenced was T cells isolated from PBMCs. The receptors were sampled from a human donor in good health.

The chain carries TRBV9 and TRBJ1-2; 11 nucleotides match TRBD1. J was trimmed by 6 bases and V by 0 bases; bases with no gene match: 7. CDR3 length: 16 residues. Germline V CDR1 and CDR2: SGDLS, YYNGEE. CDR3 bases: TGTGCCAGCAGCGTAGCCGGGACAGGGGGGGATCATGGCTACACCTTC. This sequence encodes CASSVAGTGGDHGYTF.

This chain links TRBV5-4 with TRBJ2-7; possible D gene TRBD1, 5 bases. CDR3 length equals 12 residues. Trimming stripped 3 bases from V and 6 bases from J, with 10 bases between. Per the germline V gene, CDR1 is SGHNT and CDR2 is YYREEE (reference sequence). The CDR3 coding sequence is TGTGCCAGCAGCTCTGGACAAACCGAGCAGTACTTC. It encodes CASSSGQTEQYF.

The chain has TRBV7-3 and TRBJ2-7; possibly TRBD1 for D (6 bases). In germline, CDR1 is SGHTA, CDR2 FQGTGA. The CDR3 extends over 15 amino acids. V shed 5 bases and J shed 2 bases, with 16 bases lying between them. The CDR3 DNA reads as TGTGCCAGCAGCATACGACAGGCAATCCCCTACGAGCAGTACTTC. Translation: CASSIRQAIPYEQYF.

DNA of the CDR3: TGTGCCAGCAGCTTAGAAATACTTCCACAAGAGACCCAGTACTTC. Its translation is CASSLEILPQETQYF. This rearrangement joins TRBV11-2 to TRBJ2-5; D unclear. With 0 bases removed from V and 2 bases from J, the gap between germline ends came to 10 bases. The CDR3 sequence is 15 residues long. The germline V gene encodes CDR1 SGHAT and CDR2 FQNNGV.

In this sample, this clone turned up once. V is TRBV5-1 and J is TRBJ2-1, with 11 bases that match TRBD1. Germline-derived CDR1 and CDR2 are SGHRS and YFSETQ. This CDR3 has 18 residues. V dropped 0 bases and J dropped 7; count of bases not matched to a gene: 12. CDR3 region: CASSLGTGGGFLRNEQFF. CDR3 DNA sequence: TGCGCCAGCAGCTTGGGGACAGGGGGCGGCTTTCTGAGGAATGAGCAGTTCTTC. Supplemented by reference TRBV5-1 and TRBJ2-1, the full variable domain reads KAGVTQTPRYLIKTRGQQVTLSCSPISGHRSVSWYQQTPGQGLQFLFEYFSETQRNKGNFPGRFSGRQFSNSRSEMNVSTLELGDSALYLCASSLGTGGGFLRNEQFFGPGTRLTVL.

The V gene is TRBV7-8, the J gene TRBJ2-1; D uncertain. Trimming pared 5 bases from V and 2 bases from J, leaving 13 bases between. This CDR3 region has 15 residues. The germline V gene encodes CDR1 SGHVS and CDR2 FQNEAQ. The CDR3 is CASSPSGPTYNEQFF. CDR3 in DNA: TGTGCCAGCAGCCCTTCGGGTCCAACCTACAATGAGCAGTTCTTC.

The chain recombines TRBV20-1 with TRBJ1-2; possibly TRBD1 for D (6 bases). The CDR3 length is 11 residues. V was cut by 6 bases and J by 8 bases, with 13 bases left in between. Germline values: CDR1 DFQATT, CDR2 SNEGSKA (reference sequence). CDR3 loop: CSAIQGSGYTF. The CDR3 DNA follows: TGCAGTGCCATTCAGGGGTCCGGCTACACCTTC.

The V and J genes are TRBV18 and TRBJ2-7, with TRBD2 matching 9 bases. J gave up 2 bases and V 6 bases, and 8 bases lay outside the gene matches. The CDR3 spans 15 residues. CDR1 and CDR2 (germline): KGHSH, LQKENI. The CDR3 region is CASSRSGRTTYEQYF. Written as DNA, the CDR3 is TGTGCCAGCTCTCGAAGCGGGAGGACTACCTACGAGCAGTACTTC.

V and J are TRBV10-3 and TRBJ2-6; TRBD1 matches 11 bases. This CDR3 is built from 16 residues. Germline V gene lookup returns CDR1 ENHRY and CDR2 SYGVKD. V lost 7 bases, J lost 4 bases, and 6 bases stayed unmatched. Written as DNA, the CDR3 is TGTGCCATCACCGGACAGGGGGCATCGGGGGCCAACGTCCTGACTTTC. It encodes CAITGQGASGANVLTF.

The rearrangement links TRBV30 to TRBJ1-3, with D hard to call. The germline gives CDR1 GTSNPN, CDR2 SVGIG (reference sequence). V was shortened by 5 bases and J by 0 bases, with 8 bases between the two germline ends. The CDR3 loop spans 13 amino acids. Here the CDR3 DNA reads TGTGCCTGGGAATACGGCTCTGGAAACACCATATATTTT. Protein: CAWEYGSGNTIYF.

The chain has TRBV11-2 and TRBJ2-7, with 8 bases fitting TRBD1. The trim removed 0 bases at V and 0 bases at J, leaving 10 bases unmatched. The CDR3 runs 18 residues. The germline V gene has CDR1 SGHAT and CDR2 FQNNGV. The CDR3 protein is CASSLEGTRTGNSYEQYF. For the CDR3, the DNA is TGTGCCAGCAGCTTAGAGGGTACACGGACAGGGAACTCCTACGAGCAGTACTTC.